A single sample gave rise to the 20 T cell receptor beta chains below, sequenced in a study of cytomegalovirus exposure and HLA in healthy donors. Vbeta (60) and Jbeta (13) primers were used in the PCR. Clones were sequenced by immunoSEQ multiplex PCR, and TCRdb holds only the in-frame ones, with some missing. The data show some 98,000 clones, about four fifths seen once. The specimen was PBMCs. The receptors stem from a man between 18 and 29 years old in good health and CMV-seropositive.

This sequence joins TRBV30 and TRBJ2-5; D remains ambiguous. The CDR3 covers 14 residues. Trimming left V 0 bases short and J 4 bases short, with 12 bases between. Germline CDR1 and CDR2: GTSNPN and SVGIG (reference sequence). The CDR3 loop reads CAWSVRRYRETQYF. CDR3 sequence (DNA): TGTGCCTGGAGTGTACGGCGGTATCGAGAGACCCAGTACTTC. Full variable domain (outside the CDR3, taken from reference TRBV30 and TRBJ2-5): SQTIHQWPATLVQPVGSPLSLECTVEGTSNPNLYWYRQAAGRGLQLLFYSVGIGQISSEVPQNLSASRPQDRQFILSSKKLLLSDSGFYLCAWSVRRYRETQYFGPGTRLLVL.

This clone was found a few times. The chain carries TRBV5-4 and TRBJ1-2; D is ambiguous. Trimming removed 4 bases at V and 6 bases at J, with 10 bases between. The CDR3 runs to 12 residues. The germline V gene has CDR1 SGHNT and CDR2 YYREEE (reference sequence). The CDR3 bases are TGTGCCAGCAGCGTACGACAAGATGGCTACACCTTC. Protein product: CASSVRQDGYTF.

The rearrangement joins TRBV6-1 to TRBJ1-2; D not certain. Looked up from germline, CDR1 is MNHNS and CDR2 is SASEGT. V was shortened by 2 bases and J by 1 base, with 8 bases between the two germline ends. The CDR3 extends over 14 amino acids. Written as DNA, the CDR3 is TGTGCCAGCAGTGAATCACACGATAACTATGGCTACACCTTC. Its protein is CASSESHDNYGYTF.

In nucleotides, the CDR3 is TGCGCCAGCAGCTTCCGGACTAGCGGCGAGACCCAGTACTTC. It is translated as CASSFRTSGETQYF. The V call is TRBV5-1, the J call TRBJ2-5; TRBD2 matches 10 bases. CDR1 SGHRS and CDR2 YFSETQ come from the germline V gene. The CDR3 has 14 amino acids. Trimming took 2 bases from V and 5 from J; bases not matched to a gene: 3.

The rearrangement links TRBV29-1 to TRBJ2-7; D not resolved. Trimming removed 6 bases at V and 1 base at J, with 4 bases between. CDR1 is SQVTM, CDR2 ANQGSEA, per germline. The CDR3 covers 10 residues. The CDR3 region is CSVESYEQYF. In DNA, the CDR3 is TGCAGCGTCGAGTCCTACGAGCAGTACTTC.

DNA of the CDR3: TGTGCCAGCAGGGACATGGGTGGGGGGGAGCAGTACTTC. This sequence encodes CASRDMGGGEQYF. The gene calls are TRBV6-1 and TRBJ2-7; the D gene is possibly TRBD2 (6 bases). Germline CDR1 is MNHNS and CDR2 is SASEGT. CDR3 length: 13 amino acids. V lost 6 bases and J lost 7, with 16 bases in between.

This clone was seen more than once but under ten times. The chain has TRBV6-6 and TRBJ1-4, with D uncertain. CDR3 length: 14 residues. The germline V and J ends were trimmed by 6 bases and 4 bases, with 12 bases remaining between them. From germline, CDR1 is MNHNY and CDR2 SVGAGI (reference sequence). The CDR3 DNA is TGTGCCAGCAGCTCGAGAGATTTTAATGAAAAACTGTTTTTT. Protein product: CASSSRDFNEKLFF.

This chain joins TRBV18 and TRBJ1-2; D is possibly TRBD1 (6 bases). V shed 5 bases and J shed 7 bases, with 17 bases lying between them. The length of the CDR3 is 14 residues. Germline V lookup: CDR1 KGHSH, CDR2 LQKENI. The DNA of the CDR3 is TGTGCCAGCTCATCTCTAGGACAGCACGGTGGCTACACCTTC. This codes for CASSSLGQHGGYTF.

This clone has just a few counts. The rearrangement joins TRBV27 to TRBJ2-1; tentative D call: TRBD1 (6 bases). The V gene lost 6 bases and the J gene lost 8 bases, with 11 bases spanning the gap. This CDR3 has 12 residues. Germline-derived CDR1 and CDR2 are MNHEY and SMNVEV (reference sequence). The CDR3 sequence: CASRAGADEQFF. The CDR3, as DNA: TGTGCCAGCAGAGCAGGGGCCGATGAGCAGTTCTTC.

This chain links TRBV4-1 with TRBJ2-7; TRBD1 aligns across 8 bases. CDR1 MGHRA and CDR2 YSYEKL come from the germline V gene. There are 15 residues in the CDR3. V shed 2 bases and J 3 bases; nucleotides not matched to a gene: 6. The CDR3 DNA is TGCGCCAGCAGCCAACAGACAGGGGTATACTACGAGCAGTACTTC. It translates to CASSQQTGVYYEQYF.

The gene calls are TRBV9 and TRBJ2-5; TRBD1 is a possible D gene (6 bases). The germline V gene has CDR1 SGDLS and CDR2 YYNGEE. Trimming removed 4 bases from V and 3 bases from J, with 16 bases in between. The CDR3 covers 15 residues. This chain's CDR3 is CASSPQGLAKETQYF. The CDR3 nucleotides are TGTGCCAGCAGCCCGCAGGGGCTAGCTAAAGAGACCCAGTACTTC.

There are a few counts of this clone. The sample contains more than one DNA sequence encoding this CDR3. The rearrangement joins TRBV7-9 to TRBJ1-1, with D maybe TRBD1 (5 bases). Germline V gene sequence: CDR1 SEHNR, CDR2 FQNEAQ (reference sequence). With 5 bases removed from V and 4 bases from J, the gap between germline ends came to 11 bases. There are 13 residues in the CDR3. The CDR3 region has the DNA TGTGCCAGCAGCCCGCAGGGATCCACTGAAGCTTTCTTT. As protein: CASSPQGSTEAFF.

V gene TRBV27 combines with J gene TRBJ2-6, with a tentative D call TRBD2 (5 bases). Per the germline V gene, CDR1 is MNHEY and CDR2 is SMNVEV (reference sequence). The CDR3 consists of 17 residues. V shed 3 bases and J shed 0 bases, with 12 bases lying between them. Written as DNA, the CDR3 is TGTGCCAGCAGTTTGCTGGCGGACTTCTCTGGGGCCAACGTCCTGACTTTC. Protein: CASSLLADFSGANVLTF.

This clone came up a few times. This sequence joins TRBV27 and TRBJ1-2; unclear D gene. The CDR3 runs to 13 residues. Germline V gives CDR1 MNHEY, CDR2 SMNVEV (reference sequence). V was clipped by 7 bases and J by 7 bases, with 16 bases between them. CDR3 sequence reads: CASIKTEVFGYTF. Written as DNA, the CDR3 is TGTGCCAGCATCAAAACGGAGGTGTTTGGCTACACCTTC.

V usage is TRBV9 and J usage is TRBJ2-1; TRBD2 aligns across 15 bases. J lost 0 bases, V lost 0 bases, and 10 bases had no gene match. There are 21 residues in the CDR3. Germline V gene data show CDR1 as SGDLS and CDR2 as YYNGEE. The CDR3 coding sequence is TGTGCCAGCAGCGTAGGTTATGGGACTAGCGGGGGGACCCGCTCCTACAATGAGCAGTTCTTC. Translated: CASSVGYGTSGGTRSYNEQFF. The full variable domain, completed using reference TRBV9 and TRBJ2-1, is DSGVTQTPKHLITATGQRVTLRCSPRSGDLSVYWYQQSLDQGLQFLIQYYNGEERAKGNILERFSAQQFPDLHSELNLSSLELGDSALYFCASSVGYGTSGGTRSYNEQFFGPGTRLTVL.

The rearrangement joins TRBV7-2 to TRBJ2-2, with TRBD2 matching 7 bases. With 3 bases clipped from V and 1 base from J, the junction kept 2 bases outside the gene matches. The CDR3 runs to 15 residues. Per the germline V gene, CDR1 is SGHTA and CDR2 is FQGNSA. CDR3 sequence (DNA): TGTGCCAGCAGCTTCCTAGCGGTGAACACCGGGGAGCTGTTTTTT. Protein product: CASSFLAVNTGELFF.

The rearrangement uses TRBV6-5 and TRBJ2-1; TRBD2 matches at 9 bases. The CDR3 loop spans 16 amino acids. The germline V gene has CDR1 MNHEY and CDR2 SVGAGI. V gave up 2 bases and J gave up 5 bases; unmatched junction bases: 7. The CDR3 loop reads CASSYARLADDNEQFF. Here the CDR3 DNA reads TGTGCCAGCAGTTACGCGAGACTAGCGGATGACAATGAGCAGTTCTTC.

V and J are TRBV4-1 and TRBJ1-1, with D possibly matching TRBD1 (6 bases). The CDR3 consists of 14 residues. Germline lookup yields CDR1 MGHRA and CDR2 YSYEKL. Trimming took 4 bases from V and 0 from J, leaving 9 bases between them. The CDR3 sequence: CASSLGQLNTEAFF. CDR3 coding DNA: TGCGCCAGCAGCCTAGGACAGCTGAACACTGAAGCTTTCTTT.

For the CDR3, the DNA is TGTGCCAGCACCTTGCCAAGGGCAGGGGGGGAAAAACTGTTTTTT. Its protein product is CASTLPRAGGEKLFF. The gene calls are TRBV28 and TRBJ1-4; 7 bases map to TRBD1. Looked up from germline, CDR1 is MDHEN and CDR2 is SYDVKM. The CDR3 sequence is 15 residues long. J gave up 8 bases and V 7 bases, and 13 bases lay outside the gene matches.

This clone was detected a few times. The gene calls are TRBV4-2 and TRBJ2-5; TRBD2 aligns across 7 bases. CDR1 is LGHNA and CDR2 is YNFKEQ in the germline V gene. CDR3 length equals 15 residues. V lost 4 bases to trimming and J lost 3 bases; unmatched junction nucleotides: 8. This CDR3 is CASSPGLPFKETQYF. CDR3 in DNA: TGTGCCAGCAGCCCGGGACTACCATTTAAAGAGACCCAGTACTTC.